Below, one T cell receptor beta chain is given with its context. One junction end does not reproduce the germline sequence, and a read error may be involved. Per the original data handling: Estimation of nucleated cell counts relied on the amplification of reference gene primers. TCRdb's table, derived via immunoSEQ multiplex PCR, lists solely in-frame clones and lacks some. For V, J and clone size, that table is used; D and trimming come from the DNA. The sample lists approximately 500,000 clones, nearly 90% occurring once. The CDR3 is 16 residues long. The germline CDR1 and CDR2 sequences are MNHEY and SVGAGI. The sample is drawn from a study of blood T cell repertoires in COVID-19.

The receptor's source is a man between 18 and 29 years old with COVID-19, enrolled during active disease. The sequenced sample consisted of peripheral blood. V and J are TRBV6-5 and TRBJ2-2, with TRBD1 identical over 11 bases. Here the CDR3 reads CASRYSWTGGPGELFF. DNA of the CDR3: TGTGCCAGCAGATACTCCTGGACAGGGGGCCCCGGGGAGCTGTTTTTT.